Listed here are 30 T cell receptor beta chains from one sample, sequenced in a study of blood T cell repertoires in COVID-19. The protocol was immunoSEQ multiplex PCR, while the TCRdb copy is restricted to in-frame clones and leaves out a portion. This sample has over 130,000 clones, with about 91% found just once. Sequencing input: peripheral blood. Receptor source: a human donor in a cohort sampled during active COVID-19.

The rearrangement links TRBV7-3 to TRBJ2-6, with 10 bases lining up with TRBD1. Germline CDR1 SGHTA, CDR2 FQGTGA. The CDR3 consists of 20 residues. Trimming at V came to 0 bases and at J to 2 bases, leaving 10 bases not matched to a gene. The CDR3 is CASSLTGQGSIVAGANVLTF. The CDR3, as DNA: TGTGCCAGCAGCTTAACGGGACAGGGGAGCATTGTTGCTGGGGCCAACGTCCTGACTTTC.

The J gene is TRBJ2-2, the V gene TRBV18; no definite D call. V was clipped by 1 base and J by 4 bases, with 13 bases between them. The CDR3 runs to 16 residues. Germline V lookup: CDR1 KGHSH, CDR2 LQKENI. The CDR3 DNA is TGTGCCAGCTCACCACGGCTGGGCTTATCCACCGGGGAGCTGTTTTTT. It yields the protein CASSPRLGLSTGELFF. Based on the CDR3 plus reference TRBV18 and TRBJ2-2, the full variable domain is NAGVMQNPRHLVRRRGQEARLRCSPMKGHSHVYWYRQLPEEGLKFMVYLQKENIIDESGMPKERFSAEFPKEGPSILRIQQVVRGDSAAYFCASSPRLGLSTGELFFGEGSRLTVL.

This chain links TRBV6-1 with TRBJ2-7; a possible D gene is TRBD1 (6 bases). Germline CDR1 MNHNS, CDR2 SASEGT. V was cut by 3 bases and J by 2 bases, with 17 bases left in between. The CDR3 consists of 16 residues. CDR3 coding DNA: TGTGCCAGCAGTGAGACACCGGGACACGGGGCCTACGAGCAGTACTTC. Protein product: CASSETPGHGAYEQYF.

The chain combines TRBV27 with TRBJ1-5, with D uncertain. The CDR3 loop spans 13 amino acids. Trimming took 10 bases from V and 5 from J, leaving 15 bases between them. Germline CDR1 and CDR2: MNHEY and SMNVEV (reference sequence). CDR3 sequence reads: CATGGGGHQPQHF. The CDR3 DNA is TGTGCCACCGGAGGCGGCGGACATCAGCCCCAGCATTTT.

The chain uses TRBV5-1 and TRBJ2-5; TRBD2 aligns across 8 bases. The J segment lost 1 base and the V segment lost 0 bases, leaving 5 bases of the junction unmatched. The CDR3 is 16 residues long. Germline lookup yields CDR1 SGHRS and CDR2 YFSETQ. Written as DNA, the CDR3 is TGCGCCAGCAGCTTGGCAGGGCGGGGGGTCCAAGAGACCCAGTACTTC. Residues: CASSLAGRGVQETQYF.

This clone was counted only a few times. This chain links TRBV19 with TRBJ1-2, with D possibly TRBD1 on 6 matching bases. V shed 3 bases and J shed 4 bases, with 24 bases lying between them. CDR3 length equals 18 residues. Germline V gene data show CDR1 as LNHDA and CDR2 as SQIVND (reference sequence). The CDR3 DNA sequence: TGTGCCAGTAGTATTGGTTCCGGCAGGGGAAGTTCTGGCTATGGCTACACCTTC. It translates to CASSIGSGRGSSGYGYTF.

The V gene is TRBV6-6, the J gene TRBJ1-6, with 8 bases matching TRBD1. The CDR3 sequence is 18 residues long. Germline values: CDR1 MNHNY, CDR2 SVGAGI (reference sequence). J gave up 0 bases and V 5 bases, and 9 bases lay outside the gene matches. CDR3 bases: TGTGCCAGCAGTCCGGGACAGGCCGGGGCCTCCTATAATTCACCCCTCCACTTT. Its protein is CASSPGQAGASYNSPLHF.

The chain carries TRBV9 and TRBJ2-2; D remains unclear. The CDR3 has 10 residues. CDR1 is SGDLS, CDR2 YYNGEE, per germline. Between the trimmed V and J ends, which lost 9 bases and 6 bases, there was a span of 6 bases. The CDR3 is CATSPGELFF. The CDR3 DNA is TGTGCCACCTCCCCCGGGGAGCTGTTTTTT.

This chain joins TRBV12-3 or TRBV12-4 and TRBJ2-7; 10 bases are shared with TRBD1. Germline trimming cut 8 bases from V and 7 bases from J; bases unmatched to any gene: 5. This CDR3 region has 12 residues. The CDR3 here is CASGTGAGEQYF. CDR3 coding DNA: TGTGCCAGCGGGACAGGGGCAGGGGAGCAGTACTTC.

The chain carries TRBV13 and TRBJ2-7, with D possibly TRBD1 on 6 matching bases. Per the germline V gene, CDR1 is PRHDT and CDR2 is FYEKMQ (reference sequence). The V gene lost 9 bases and the J gene lost 1 base, with 16 bases spanning the gap. CDR3 length: 14 amino acids. This CDR3 reads CASSPRDKSYEQYF. The CDR3 region has the DNA TGTGCCAGTTCGCCGAGGGACAAGTCCTACGAGCAGTACTTC.

This clone was counted a single time. This chain links TRBV30 with TRBJ1-3; weak D call: TRBD1 (6 bases). Trimming took 4 bases from V and 2 from J, leaving 9 bases between them. The V gene's germline CDR1 is GTSNPN and CDR2 SVGIG (reference sequence). The CDR3 runs 13 residues. The CDR3 nucleotides are TGTGCCTGGAACCGGGACACTGGAAACACCATATATTTT. It translates to CAWNRDTGNTIYF.

This clone was recorded many times. The J gene is TRBJ1-5, the V gene TRBV30, with unresolved D. Trimming removed 5 bases from V and 6 bases from J, with 20 bases in between. The CDR3 consists of 15 residues. Germline values: CDR1 GTSNPN, CDR2 SVGIG (reference sequence). This chain's CDR3 is CAWSSPTRAGQPQHF. The CDR3, as DNA: TGTGCCTGGTCAAGCCCCACGAGGGCGGGTCAGCCCCAGCATTTT. The full variable domain, with the rest looked up from reference TRBV30 and TRBJ1-5, is SQTIHQWPATLVQPVGSPLSLECTVEGTSNPNLYWYRQAAGRGLQLLFYSVGIGQISSEVPQNLSASRPQDRQFILSSKKLLLSDSGFYLCAWSSPTRAGQPQHFGDGTRLSIL.

The gene calls are TRBV6-2 or TRBV6-3 and TRBJ1-5, with D possibly matching TRBD1 (5 bases). Trimming shortened V by 2 bases and J by 5 bases, and 19 bases separated the two germline ends. The CDR3 is 17 amino acids. Per germline, CDR1 MNHEY and CDR2 SVGEGT. CDR3 in DNA: TGTGCCAGCAGTTACGGGTTGGGGGGTCAGGTTTATCAGCCCCAGCATTTT. Translation: CASSYGLGGQVYQPQHF.

The chain is built from TRBV18 and TRBJ1-1; the D gene is possibly TRBD1 (6 bases). The V gene lost 2 bases and the J gene lost 1 base, with 11 bases spanning the gap. Germline V gene sequence: CDR1 KGHSH, CDR2 LQKENI. The CDR3 sequence is 15 residues long. The DNA for the CDR3 is TGTGCCAGCTCACCAAAATGGGGACAGAACACTGAAGCTTTCTTT. Residues: CASSPKWGQNTEAFF.

The rearrangement joins TRBV5-4 to TRBJ2-1; the match to TRBD1 covers 7 bases. Germline loops: CDR1 SGHNT, CDR2 YYREEE (reference sequence). The CDR3 is 14 amino acids. Trimming removed 2 bases from V and 7 bases from J; junction bases left unmatched: 6. CDR3 sequence: CASSFWTGVNEQFF. In DNA, the CDR3 is TGTGCCAGCAGCTTCTGGACAGGAGTGAATGAGCAGTTCTTC.

The chain is built from TRBV7-9 and TRBJ1-2; no definite D call. The CDR3 contains 14 residues. Trimming removed 5 bases at V and 0 bases at J, with 10 bases between. CDR1 is SEHNR, CDR2 FQNEAQ, per germline (reference sequence). The CDR3 DNA reads TGTGCCAGCAGCCGGGAGCAGGCTAACTATGGCTACACCTTC. Translating it yields CASSREQANYGYTF.

The chain recombines TRBV5-1 with TRBJ1-1, with D perhaps TRBD1 (5 bases). Germline V gene sequence: CDR1 SGHRS, CDR2 YFSETQ. This CDR3 comprises 15 residues. With 5 bases removed from V and 2 bases from J, the gap between germline ends came to 16 bases. The CDR3 protein is CASSLRQSQNTEAFF. The CDR3 DNA is TGCGCCAGCAGTTTGAGACAGTCCCAAAACACTGAAGCTTTCTTT.

The sample holds one count of this clone. CDR3 DNA: TGTGCCAGCAGTTTACAGCCGACAGGGACACCTTTCTTT. It specifies CASSLQPTGTPFF. The V gene is TRBV27, the J gene TRBJ1-1, with 7 bases matching TRBD1. This CDR3 has 13 amino acids. Germline-derived CDR1 and CDR2 are MNHEY and SMNVEV (reference sequence). Losses at the gene ends were 2 bases for V and 12 bases for J; bases not matched to a gene: 9.

The chain combines TRBV7-6 with TRBJ2-1, with a possible D match to TRBD2 (5 bases). CDR3 size: 16 residues. Trimming left V 5 bases short and J 3 bases short, with 17 bases between. In germline, CDR1 is SGHVS, CDR2 FNYEAQ. The CDR3 region is CASSTEGGAGYNEQFF. In DNA, the CDR3 is TGTGCCAGCAGCACCGAGGGCGGCGCTGGCTACAATGAGCAGTTCTTC. The variable domain in full, with the rest retrieved from reference TRBV7-6 and TRBJ2-1, is GAGVSQSPRYKVTKRGQDVALRCDPISGHVSLYWYRQALGQGPEFLTYFNYEAQQDKSGLPNDRFSAERPEGSISTLTIQRTEQRDSAMYRCASSTEGGAGYNEQFFGPGTRLTVL.

The V and J genes are TRBV6-6 and TRBJ1-1; 7 nucleotides line up with TRBD1. The trim removed 6 bases at V and 0 bases at J, leaving 4 bases unmatched. This CDR3 has 14 amino acids. Germline V gene sequence: CDR1 MNHNY, CDR2 SVGAGI (reference sequence). The CDR3 DNA reads TGTGCCAGCAGCTCGGGACAGATGAACACTGAAGCTTTCTTT. This codes for CASSSGQMNTEAFF.

The chain is built from TRBV15 and TRBJ2-2; 7 nucleotides align to TRBD2. The J segment lost 4 bases and the V segment lost 1 base, leaving 6 bases of the junction unmatched. The CDR3 is made up of 16 amino acids. Germline V CDR1 and CDR2: LNHNV, YYDKDF (reference sequence). The CDR3 loop reads CATSRVGGGPTGELFF. Here the CDR3 DNA reads TGTGCCACCAGCAGAGTAGGCGGGGGACCCACCGGGGAGCTGTTTTTT.

This chain connects TRBV30 to TRBJ2-2, with a tentative D call TRBD2 (5 bases). The germline gives CDR1 GTSNPN, CDR2 SVGIG (reference sequence). The ends were cut back, 4 bases at V and 0 bases at J, with 9 bases in the middle. This CDR3 spans 14 amino acids. CDR3 loop: CAWKRETNTGELFF. The CDR3 DNA is TGTGCCTGGAAGAGGGAGACGAACACCGGGGAGCTGTTTTTT.

The chain employs TRBV18 and TRBJ2-7; 14 bases match TRBD2. This CDR3 comprises 15 residues. Losses at the gene ends were 3 bases for V and 6 bases for J; bases not matched to a gene: 4. Germline CDR1 and CDR2: KGHSH and LQKENI. The CDR3 sequence is CASSPPGLAGVEQYF. For the CDR3, the DNA is TGTGCCAGCTCACCCCCGGGACTAGCGGGGGTCGAGCAGTACTTC.

The chain links TRBV5-1 to TRBJ2-7, with TRBD1 matching over 8 bases. Germline values: CDR1 SGHRS, CDR2 YFSETQ. The trim removed 3 bases at V and 3 bases at J, leaving 8 bases unmatched. The CDR3 covers 15 residues. CDR3 residues: CASSSTGTGNYEQYF. CDR3 nucleotides: TGCGCCAGCAGCTCGACCGGGACAGGCAACTACGAGCAGTACTTC.

This chain links TRBV27 with TRBJ1-2; 8 nucleotides line up with TRBD1. Trimming took 3 bases from V and 5 from J; bases not matched to a gene: 2. The V gene's germline CDR1 is MNHEY and CDR2 SMNVEV (reference sequence). This CDR3 is built from 13 residues. CDR3 amino acids: CASSLDRAYGYTF. DNA for the CDR3: TGTGCCAGCAGTTTGGACAGGGCTTATGGCTACACCTTC.

The chain couples TRBV4-3 to TRBJ2-2, with 12 bases identical to TRBD1. Germline loops: CDR1 LGHNA, CDR2 YSLEER. V was clipped by 1 base and J by 3 bases; unmatched bases: 9. The CDR3 loop spans 19 amino acids. This CDR3 is CASSQGSRGTGGYTGELFF. CDR3 bases: TGCGCCAGCAGCCAAGGATCTCGGGGGACAGGGGGCTACACCGGGGAGCTGTTTTTT.

This clone was counted only a few times. This sequence joins TRBV24-1 and TRBJ2-1; TRBD1 matches at 7 bases. Germline V gene sequence: CDR1 KGHDR, CDR2 SFDVKD. The CDR3 totals 14 residues. The V gene end was trimmed by 4 bases and the J gene end by 9 bases; junction bases not matched to a gene: 8. CDR3 coding DNA: TGTGCCACCAGTGACCCAGGGGGTACAGGTGAGCAGTTCTTC. Residues: CATSDPGGTGEQFF.

A single count supports this clone. A read error may account for a junction end that differs from germline. The chain has TRBV3-1 (or the pseudogene TRBV3-2) and TRBJ2-4; 8 nucleotides agree with TRBD2. This CDR3 has 17 amino acids. From germline, CDR1 is LGHDT and CDR2 YNNKEL (reference sequence). As DNA, the CDR3 is TGTGCCAGCAGCCAAGGATTAGCGGGGCTAGCCAAAAACATTCAGCACTTC. This translates into CASSQGLAGLAKNIQHF.

The chain joins TRBV5-4 to TRBJ2-4; D is unclear. V gave up 0 bases and J gave up 2 bases, with 9 bases separating them. The CDR3 length is 15 residues. In germline, CDR1 is SGHNT, CDR2 YYREEE (reference sequence). The CDR3 DNA reads as TGTGCCAGCAGCTTGGCTGGAGCCTCCAAAAACATTCAGTACTTC. This sequence encodes CASSLAGASKNIQYF.

The rearrangement uses TRBV7-2 and TRBJ2-5, with D possibly being TRBD1 (6 bases). There are 15 residues in the CDR3. The germline V gene has CDR1 SGHTA and CDR2 FQGNSA. V shed 1 base and J shed 7 bases, with 16 bases lying between them. The CDR3 sequence: CASSLVGSKGGTQYF. The CDR3 DNA reads as TGTGCCAGCAGCTTAGTAGGCTCCAAAGGGGGGACCCAGTACTTC.